The T cell receptor (beta chain) under discussion was sequenced for a study of T cells in localized non-small cell lung cancer. Study-level findings and limits: Higher T cell density in the blood was associated with longer overall survival, whereas higher adjacent-lung clonality associated with shorter survival.

The V gene's germline CDR1 is WNHNN and CDR2 SYGVQD (reference sequence). After removal of 7 bases from V and 6 bases from J, the junction contained 14 bases not matched to a gene. The CDR3 consists of 16 residues. As regards this clone: Its matching antigen is unknown.

Generated by immunoSEQ multiplex PCR, the TCRdb table keeps only in-frame clones and is missing some. The table has more than 100,000 clones, roughly 90% seen once. Sequencing used peripheral blood, obtained before any cancer treatment. This sequence was found in an older female donor with stage I lung adenocarcinoma. This chain links TRBV10-1 with TRBJ2-7; 11 bases align to TRBD2. The CDR3 DNA follows: TGCGCCAGCAAAACGGTGACTAGCGGGATTTCCCCCGAGCAGTACTTC. Its translation is CASKTVTSGISPEQYF.